These 18 T cell receptor beta chains came from one sample sequenced in a study of blood T cell repertoires in COVID-19 (dated by TCRdb to 2020 to 2021). Library generation was performed with the immunoSEQ multiplex PCR assay. TCRdb provides this immuneACCESS table in a form limited to in-frame rearrangements. Some clones are lacking; in checked studies, under half of them reflect an unresolved V gene, and why the rest are absent is not known. Here the sample has 300,000 to 400,000 clones; 88% occur a single time. Jointly, the top ten make up more than 0.85% of the sample. The specimen sequenced was PBMCs or T cells enriched from blood (not recorded which). The receptors were sampled from a woman under 40 with acute COVID-19.

The V call is TRBV6-4, the J call TRBJ2-4, with D maybe TRBD1 (6 bases). Germline CDR1 is MRHNA and CDR2 is SNTAGT. The CDR3 runs 14 residues. V was clipped by 4 bases and J by 6 bases, with 13 bases between them. Written as DNA, the CDR3 is TGTGCCAGCAGTGTTGGGCAGGGGATAAACATTCAGTACTTC. Translation: CASSVGQGINIQYF.

The rearrangement links TRBV5-1 to TRBJ1-3, with no clear D. There are 15 residues in the CDR3. The germline V gene encodes CDR1 SGHRS and CDR2 YFSETQ. V was clipped by 4 bases and J by 4 bases, with 15 bases between them. The CDR3 spells CASSQNPASGNTIYF. CDR3 bases: TGCGCCAGCAGCCAGAATCCAGCGTCGGGAAACACCATATATTTT. The entire variable domain, with the rest obtained from reference TRBV5-1 and TRBJ1-3, is as follows: KAGVTQTPRYLIKTRGQQVTLSCSPISGHRSVSWYQQTPGQGLQFLFEYFSETQRNKGNFPGRFSGRQFSNSRSEMNVSTLELGDSALYLCASSQNPASGNTIYFGEGSWLTVV.

The J gene is TRBJ1-2, the V gene TRBV6-5; D is unclear. The CDR3 has 15 amino acids. Trimming removed 4 bases at V and 4 bases at J, with 16 bases between. CDR1 and CDR2 (germline): MNHEY, SVGAGI. This CDR3 is CASSSTGPVLYGYTF. CDR3 bases: TGTGCCAGCAGTTCCACGGGTCCTGTCCTCTATGGCTACACCTTC.

The chain has TRBV24-1 and TRBJ2-5; 9 bases fit TRBD1. The germline V gene has CDR1 KGHDR and CDR2 SFDVKD. The CDR3 extends over 16 amino acids. After removal of 4 bases from V and 6 bases from J, the junction contained 11 bases not matched to a gene. Here the CDR3 reads CATSDVGTGRRQTQYF. The CDR3 nucleotides read TGTGCCACCAGTGACGTCGGGACAGGGAGAAGGCAGACCCAGTACTTC.

The CDR3 is CASSPDSYTSPLHF. CDR3 DNA sequence: TGTGCCAGCAGCCCGGACAGTTACACTTCACCCCTCCACTTT. The rearrangement uses TRBV5-6 and TRBJ1-6; tentative D call: TRBD1 (6 bases). The CDR3 runs 14 residues. CDR1 is SGHDT and CDR2 is YYEEEE in the germline V gene. Trimming pared 4 bases from V and 9 bases from J, leaving 14 bases between.

The rearrangement links TRBV10-3 to TRBJ1-5, with TRBD1 matching over 7 bases. Looked up from germline, CDR1 is ENHRY and CDR2 is SYGVKD. The CDR3 extends over 15 amino acids. The trim removed 0 bases at V and 5 bases at J, leaving 4 bases unmatched. This chain's CDR3 is CAISESIGQDQPQHF. The CDR3 nucleotides read TGTGCCATCAGTGAGTCGATAGGACAGGATCAGCCCCAGCATTTT.

On this clone: In the same sample, other DNA sequences code for this CDR3. The rearrangement uses TRBV29-1 and TRBJ1-1; weak D call: TRBD1 (6 bases). Trimming shortened V by 5 bases and J by 2 bases, and 9 bases separated the two germline ends. This CDR3 has 12 amino acids. The V gene's germline CDR1 is SQVTM and CDR2 ANQGSEA. This CDR3 reads CSVSRGNTEAFF. Written as DNA, the CDR3 is TGCAGCGTTTCCAGGGGAAACACTGAAGCTTTCTTT.

The chain links TRBV9 to TRBJ2-7, with TRBD2 matching 9 bases. The ends lost 0 bases at V and 4 bases at J; junction bases unmatched: 8. CDR3 length: 16 amino acids. The germline V gene encodes CDR1 SGDLS and CDR2 YYNGEE. CDR3 nucleotides: TGTGCCAGCAGCGTAGGTTCGAGCGGGGGGTTATACGAGCAGTACTTC. This encodes CASSVGSSGGLYEQYF.

The genes are TRBV24-1 and TRBJ1-1; 7 positions agree with TRBD1. CDR1 and CDR2 (germline): KGHDR, SFDVKD. Trimming at V came to 7 bases and at J to 1 base, leaving 5 bases not matched to a gene. The CDR3 runs 14 residues. The CDR3 nucleotides read TGTGCCACCAGATCTACAGGGGCGAACACTGAAGCTTTCTTT. Translation: CATRSTGANTEAFF.

The gene calls are TRBV25-1 and TRBJ2-7; TRBD2 is a possible D gene (6 bases). CDR1 and CDR2 from the germline V gene are MGHDK and SYGVNS. The CDR3 consists of 16 residues. V dropped 6 bases and J dropped 2 bases, with 20 bases sitting between them. This chain's CDR3 is CASSDLRDSIAYEQYF. The CDR3 DNA is TGTGCCAGCAGCGACCTGAGGGACTCCATAGCCTACGAGCAGTACTTC.

The chain combines TRBV6-2 or TRBV6-3 with TRBJ1-1; D might be TRBD1 (5 bases). Trimming cost V 0 bases and J 4 bases, with 12 bases left between them. CDR3 length equals 15 residues. Germline CDR1 is MNHEY and CDR2 is SVGEGT. The CDR3 spells CASSYSSRRATEAFF. The CDR3 nucleotides read TGTGCCAGCAGTTACTCGAGTCGCAGGGCCACTGAAGCTTTCTTT.

This chain uses TRBV2 with TRBJ2-1, with 8 bases identical to TRBD1. This CDR3 region has 11 residues. Per the germline V gene, CDR1 is SNHLY and CDR2 is FYNNEI. J gave up 9 bases and V 8 bases, and 3 bases lay outside the gene matches. DNA for the CDR3: TGTGCCAGCTGGACAGGGATTGAGCAGTTCTTC. Its translation is CASWTGIEQFF.

This clone was seen a single time. The rearrangement joins TRBV21-1 to TRBJ1-5; no check of the table's D call, TRBD1, against the DNA was made. TRBV21-1 is tagged as a pseudogene. The CDR3 consists of 18 residues. CDR3 coding DNA: TGTGCCAGCAGCGTGAAAAGGACAGGGGGGGACAGCAATCAGCCCCAGCATTTT. Its translation: CASSVKRTGGDSNQPQHF.

The chain carries TRBV6-5 and TRBJ1-2; no firm D call. The CDR3 is 12 residues long. Trimming shortened V by 7 bases and J by 8 bases, and 14 bases separated the two germline ends. Germline lookup yields CDR1 MNHEY and CDR2 SVGAGI. In DNA form, the CDR3 reads TGTGCCAGCATCAGCCCAGGTCAGGGCTACACCTTC. Amino acid sequence: CASISPGQGYTF.

The sample holds one count of this clone. The V call is TRBV19, the J call TRBJ1-6, with 8 bases identical to TRBD1. The V and J ends lost 6 bases and 1 base, in that order; junction bases with no gene match: 14. The CDR3 is 19 amino acids. The V gene's germline CDR1 is LNHDA and CDR2 SQIVND (reference sequence). The CDR3 sequence: CASRTQSTGGVSYNSPLHF. CDR3 bases: TGTGCCAGTAGAACTCAATCTACAGGGGGTGTTTCCTATAATTCACCCCTCCACTTT. Using reference TRBV19 and TRBJ1-6 for the parts outside the CDR3, the full variable domain is DGGITQSPKYLFRKEGQNVTLSCEQNLNHDAMYWYRQDPGQGLRLIYYSQIVNDFQKGDIAEGYSVSREKKESFPLTVTSAQKNPTAFYLCASRTQSTGGVSYNSPLHFGNGTRLTVT.

As for this clone: Its ends do not fully match the called genes, so a read error is possible. This chain joins TRBV18 and TRBJ1-1; D might be TRBD1 (5 bases). From germline, CDR1 is KGHSH and CDR2 LQKENI. CDR3 length: 14 residues. CDR3: CASSPQTANAEAFF. CDR3 nucleotide sequence: TGTGCCAGCTCACCCCAGACAGCGAACGCTGAAGCTTTCTTT.

About this clone: The sample holds other DNA sequences that translate to the same CDR3. The chain employs TRBV27 and TRBJ1-2; D perhaps matches TRBD1 (6 bases). Germline values: CDR1 MNHEY, CDR2 SMNVEV (reference sequence). The CDR3 runs 11 residues. The V end lost 4 bases, the J end lost 7 bases, and 7 bases lay between the germline ends. The CDR3, as DNA: TGTGCCAGCAGTTCAGGGGTTGGCTACACCTTC. It translates to CASSSGVGYTF.

The rearrangement joins TRBV20-1 to TRBJ1-1; D is ambiguous. The CDR3 loop spans 12 amino acids. The germline CDR1 and CDR2 sequences are DFQATT and SNEGSKA (reference sequence). V lost 3 bases to trimming and J lost 10 bases, with 15 bases between them. CDR3: CSASGGIPGAFF. The CDR3 region has the DNA TGCAGTGCTAGTGGCGGGATTCCGGGAGCTTTCTTT.